These 25 T cell receptor beta chains were all obtained from the same sample, sequenced in a study of radiotherapy plus CTLA-4 blockade in lung cancer. Clones were read by immunoSEQ multiplex PCR, and TCRdb kept only the in-frame ones, dropping some. The sample has about 25,000 clones, 71% seen once. The specimen was peripheral blood, collected from a patient treated with radiotherapy plus ipilimumab. The receptors shown here come from a human donor with non-small cell lung cancer whose response to radiotherapy plus ipilimumab could not be evaluated.

The chain combines TRBV10-2 with TRBJ1-1; 9 bases match TRBD1. V lost 4 bases and J lost 1; bases outside the gene matches: 10. The V gene's germline CDR1 is WSHSY and CDR2 SAAADI. This CDR3 region has 17 residues. The DNA for the CDR3 is TGCGCCAGCAGTGGTAGAGACAGGGGGAGGGAGAACACTGAAGCTTTCTTT. Its protein product is CASSGRDRGRENTEAFF.

The chain couples TRBV18 to TRBJ2-7; the match to TRBD1 covers 7 bases. After removal of 6 bases from V and 2 bases from J, the junction contained 7 bases not matched to a gene. This CDR3 contains 14 residues. Germline V gives CDR1 KGHSH, CDR2 LQKENI. CDR3: CASSSGGIPYEQYF. CDR3 DNA sequence: TGTGCCAGCTCCTCAGGGGGAATACCCTACGAGCAGTACTTC.

The chain is built from TRBV5-1 and TRBJ2-3, with D unclear. The germline gives CDR1 SGHRS, CDR2 YFSETQ. The CDR3 contains 18 residues. The V and J ends lost 1 base and 0 bases respectively, with 18 bases between them. CDR3 region: CASSLKMSGLTSTDTQYF. In DNA form, the CDR3 reads TGCGCCAGCAGCTTGAAAATGTCGGGTCTCACTAGCACAGATACGCAGTATTTT. The full variable domain, completed using reference TRBV5-1 and TRBJ2-3, is KAGVTQTPRYLIKTRGQQVTLSCSPISGHRSVSWYQQTPGQGLQFLFEYFSETQRNKGNFPGRFSGRQFSNSRSEMNVSTLELGDSALYLCASSLKMSGLTSTDTQYFGPGTRLTVL.

The chain recombines TRBV2 with TRBJ2-2, with D tentatively TRBD2 (6 bases). Germline CDR1 reads SNHLY; CDR2 reads FYNNEI. The CDR3 covers 15 residues. The ends were cut back, 4 bases at V and 5 bases at J, with 14 bases in the middle. The CDR3 sequence: CASSVSGRGTGELFF. CDR3 in DNA: TGTGCCAGCAGTGTTAGCGGTCGCGGGACCGGGGAGCTGTTTTTT.

This clone was observed a single time. V gene TRBV9 combines with J gene TRBJ2-5, with 8 bases identical to TRBD2. With 0 bases clipped from V and 7 bases from J, the junction kept 8 bases outside the gene matches. Germline V gene data show CDR1 as SGDLS and CDR2 as YYNGEE. This CDR3 region has 15 residues. The CDR3 region is CASSVDHSGGGTQYF. The CDR3 DNA sequence: TGTGCCAGCAGCGTAGATCACTCCGGGGGGGGGACCCAGTACTTC.

The chain recombines TRBV5-4 with TRBJ2-7; D not certain. Trimming left V 3 bases short and J 6 bases short, with 16 bases between. Germline V gene lookup returns CDR1 SGHNT and CDR2 YYREEE (reference sequence). CDR3 length: 14 amino acids. The CDR3 region is CASSSQGGPGEQYF. For the CDR3, the DNA is TGTGCCAGCAGCTCCCAAGGCGGCCCCGGCGAGCAGTACTTC.

J is TRBJ1-2 and V is TRBV28; D perhaps matches TRBD1 (6 bases). Trimming left V 3 bases short and J 4 bases short, with 9 bases between. This CDR3 comprises 13 residues. Germline CDR1 is MDHEN and CDR2 is SYDVKM. CDR3 sequence reads: CASSFDRFYGYTF. Here the CDR3 DNA reads TGTGCCAGCAGTTTTGACAGGTTCTATGGCTACACCTTC.

This chain uses TRBV7-2 with TRBJ2-2, with 7 bases fitting TRBD2. Germline CDR1 is SGHTA and CDR2 is FQGNSA. The CDR3 contains 17 residues. J lost 1 base, V lost 1 base, and 6 bases had no gene match. The CDR3 spells CASSLGGSLVNTGELFF. The CDR3, as DNA: TGTGCCAGCAGCTTAGGCGGGAGTCTGGTGAACACCGGGGAGCTGTTTTTT.

This rearrangement joins TRBV6-1 to TRBJ1-3; 11 bases are a match to TRBD1. V dropped 6 bases and J dropped 2; count of bases not matched to a gene: 3. The germline gives CDR1 MNHNS, CDR2 SASEGT. This CDR3 spans 15 amino acids. CDR3 bases: TGTGCCAGCAGGAGGGACAGGGGGACTGGAAACACCATATATTTT. Encoded protein: CASRRDRGTGNTIYF.

This rearrangement joins TRBV5-1 to TRBJ2-1; possibly TRBD1 for D (6 bases). The CDR3 is 16 residues long. With 4 bases removed from V and 5 bases from J, the gap between germline ends came to 19 bases. Germline CDR1 SGHRS, CDR2 YFSETQ. The DNA of the CDR3 is TGCGCCAGCAGCAGGGTTACAGGGCCAGGGGACAATGAGCAGTTCTTC. Protein sequence: CASSRVTGPGDNEQFF.

This clone was counted once. The chain joins TRBV11-1 to TRBJ2-2, with TRBD1 matching 8 bases. Germline V gives CDR1 SGHAT, CDR2 FQDESV (reference sequence). With V trimmed by 1 base and J by 6 bases, 7 bases remained unmatched. This CDR3 has 16 residues. In DNA, the CDR3 is TGTGCCAGCAGCTTAGTTTGGACAGGGCTCCCCGGGGAGCTGTTTTTT. It is translated as CASSLVWTGLPGELFF.

By share, this clone ranks as medium-sized (0.01 to 0.1%). The chain links TRBV14 to TRBJ2-1, with 8 bases aligning to TRBD2. The CDR3 extends over 13 amino acids. V was clipped by 3 bases and J by 9 bases; unmatched bases: 4. Looked up from germline, CDR1 is SGHDN and CDR2 is FVKESK. For the CDR3, the DNA is TGTGCCAGCAGCCAGGCGGGGGGCAGTGAGCAGTTCTTC. Translation gives CASSQAGGSEQFF. Based on the CDR3 plus reference TRBV14 and TRBJ2-1, the full variable domain is EAGVTQFPSHSVIEKGQTVTLRCDPISGHDNLYWYRRVMGKEIKFLLHFVKESKQDESGMPNNRFLAERTGGTYSTLKVQPAELEDSGVYFCASSQAGGSEQFFGPGTRLTVL.

This clone was detected a few times. The gene calls are TRBV30 and TRBJ2-6; 7 nucleotides agree with TRBD2. CDR3 length equals 14 residues. V lost 4 bases, J lost 0 bases, and 0 bases stayed unmatched. Looked up from germline, CDR1 is GTSNPN and CDR2 is SVGIG (reference sequence). CDR3 nucleotide sequence: TGTGCCTGGACGGGGGGCTCTGGGGCCAACGTCCTGACTTTC. Encoded protein: CAWTGGSGANVLTF.

The chain employs TRBV7-8 and TRBJ2-1, with D perhaps matching TRBD2 (6 bases). V dropped 2 bases and J dropped 4 bases, with 15 bases sitting between them. Germline CDR1 SGHVS, CDR2 FQNEAQ. The CDR3 contains 16 residues. CDR3 region: CASSLRRGSRYNEQFF. CDR3 DNA: TGTGCCAGCAGCTTAAGACGGGGGAGTAGATACAATGAGCAGTTCTTC.

This clone appeared a single time. The chain joins TRBV10-1 to TRBJ2-7, with 9 bases matching TRBD1. V gave up 6 bases and J gave up 4 bases; unmatched junction bases: 4. Germline CDR1 is WNHNN and CDR2 is SYGVQD (reference sequence). The length of the CDR3 is 13 residues. The CDR3 is CASSTGQGYEQYF. CDR3 DNA: TGCGCCAGCAGCACCGGACAGGGGTACGAGCAGTACTTC.

The V and J genes are TRBV27 and TRBJ2-3; 7 nucleotides agree with TRBD2. This CDR3 is built from 16 residues. Germline V lookup: CDR1 MNHEY, CDR2 SMNVEV (reference sequence). V lost 5 bases to trimming and J lost 1 base; unmatched junction nucleotides: 9. In DNA, the CDR3 is TGTGCCAGCAGTCCATCGGGGGGTACGGGCACAGATACGCAGTATTTT. Amino acid sequence: CASSPSGGTGTDTQYF.

The rearrangement links TRBV7-9 to TRBJ1-2, with TRBD1 as a possible D gene (5 bases). The V gene's germline CDR1 is SEHNR and CDR2 FQNEAQ (reference sequence). The CDR3 is 14 amino acids. V was trimmed by 5 bases and J by 4 bases, leaving 14 bases between them. CDR3 region: CASSQDATGYGYTF. The CDR3 nucleotides are TGTGCCAGCAGCCAAGATGCTACAGGCTATGGCTACACCTTC.

The rearrangement joins TRBV30 to TRBJ2-2; weak D call: TRBD2 (5 bases). This CDR3 is built from 14 residues. V lost 0 bases and J lost 4, with 9 bases in between. Germline-derived CDR1 and CDR2 are GTSNPN and SVGIG (reference sequence). The CDR3 loop is CAWSVLAGTGELFF. CDR3 sequence (DNA): TGTGCCTGGAGTGTACTTGCGGGCACCGGGGAGCTGTTTTTT.

The rearrangement uses TRBV6-1 and TRBJ2-7; D perhaps matches TRBD1 (6 bases). V lost 5 bases and J lost 6, with 14 bases in between. The germline gives CDR1 MNHNS, CDR2 SASEGT. The CDR3 consists of 13 residues. CDR3 loop: CASSQIQGPEQYF. The CDR3 DNA reads as TGTGCCAGCAGTCAAATTCAGGGGCCCGAGCAGTACTTC.

This chain links TRBV27 with TRBJ1-5; D possibly corresponds to TRBD1 (6 bases). V lost 6 bases to trimming and J lost 2 bases, with 11 bases between them. Germline values: CDR1 MNHEY, CDR2 SMNVEV (reference sequence). CDR3 length equals 14 residues. CDR3 in amino acids: CASSTGMGNQPQHF. The CDR3 DNA follows: TGTGCCAGCAGCACAGGGATGGGCAATCAGCCCCAGCATTTT.

The rearrangement links TRBV30 to TRBJ1-2; D possibly corresponds to TRBD1 (6 bases). V was shortened by 3 bases and J by 4 bases, with 15 bases between the two germline ends. Germline V gene data show CDR1 as GTSNPN and CDR2 as SVGIG (reference sequence). The CDR3 totals 14 residues. The CDR3 is CAWSKRTDPYGYTF. The CDR3 region has the DNA TGTGCCTGGAGCAAAAGGACAGATCCCTATGGCTACACCTTC. The variable domain in full, completed from reference TRBV30 and TRBJ1-2, reads SQTIHQWPATLVQPVGSPLSLECTVEGTSNPNLYWYRQAAGRGLQLLFYSVGIGQISSEVPQNLSASRPQDRQFILSSKKLLLSDSGFYLCAWSKRTDPYGYTFGSGTRLTVV.

V and J are TRBV19 and TRBJ2-7; maybe TRBD1 (5 bases). The CDR3 has 13 amino acids. Germline CDR1 is LNHDA and CDR2 is SQIVND (reference sequence). The germline V and J ends were trimmed by 6 bases and 2 bases, with 11 bases remaining between them. The CDR3 is CASSQIGAYEQYF. CDR3 in DNA: TGTGCCAGTAGCCAGATAGGGGCCTACGAGCAGTACTTC.

The rearrangement uses TRBV5-6 and TRBJ2-7; 7 bases are a match to TRBD1. Looked up from germline, CDR1 is SGHDT and CDR2 is YYEEEE. This CDR3 contains 13 residues. J lost 7 bases, V lost 5 bases, and 9 bases had no gene match. The CDR3 protein is CASSNDRVREQYF. As DNA, the CDR3 is TGTGCCAGCAGTAATGACAGGGTCAGGGAGCAGTACTTC.

V usage is TRBV5-8 and J usage is TRBJ2-3; D gene unclear. The CDR3 contains 14 residues. Per germline, CDR1 SGHTS and CDR2 YDEGEE. The germline V and J ends were trimmed by 2 bases and 2 bases, with 9 bases remaining between them. The CDR3 reads CASSFRFHTDTQYF. The CDR3 DNA follows: TGTGCCAGCAGCTTCCGGTTCCACACAGATACGCAGTATTTT.

This chain's CDR3 is CASSEGRVVANVLTF. In DNA, the CDR3 is TGTGCCAGCAGTGAAGGACGGGTGGTGGCCAACGTCCTGACTTTC. The chain has TRBV2 and TRBJ2-6; D is ambiguous. V lost 1 base and J lost 6, with 10 bases in between. Germline V gene lookup returns CDR1 SNHLY and CDR2 FYNNEI. This CDR3 has 15 amino acids. Looking up the rest from reference TRBV2 and TRBJ2-6 gives the full variable domain: EPEVTQTPSHQVTQMGQEVILRCVPISNHLYFYWYRQILGQKVEFLVSFYNNEISEKSEIFDDQFSVERPDGSNFTLKIRSTKLEDSAMYFCASSEGRVVANVLTFGAGSRLTVL.